The clone carrying this T cell receptor beta chain has just a few counts. Its cognate antigen is unknown. For the second PCR, which ran for about 6 to 11 cycles, a sample-barcoded 5' primer and a J-beta primer mix were used. TCRdb recomputed calls from the 5' RACE reads with MiXCR, one row per CDR3 protein. The sample carries 650,000 to 950,000 distinct CDR3 sequences, around 43% recorded once. Total RNA extraction produced at least 5.5 micrograms (per sample) for the study. The data are from a study of blood T cells in healthy people across ages. Study-level points and caveats: Unsorted PBMCs ruled out conclusive naive versus antigen-experienced comparison.

Germline CDR1 and CDR2: ENHRY and SYGVKD. Trimming left V 7 bases short and J 0 bases short, with 9 bases between. The CDR3 spans 13 residues. V and J are TRBV10-3 and TRBJ1-1; unclear D gene. The receptor was derived from a man aged 55 to 70 in good health. The sequencing input was blood. The CDR3 protein is CAITEKVNTEAFF. The CDR3 nucleotides are TGTGCCATCACCGAGAAGGTGAACACTGAAGCTTTCTTT.